The following is a TCR beta chain sequence with its context. Per germline, CDR1 GTSNPN and CDR2 SVGIG (reference sequence). This CDR3 has 12 amino acids. Trimming left V 5 bases short and J 8 bases short, with 15 bases between. The data originate from a study of T cells after somatic rescue of genetic block. Assay used: immunoSEQ multiplex PCR; TCRdb lists only in-frame clones, some missing. The data hold under 150,000 clones, with around 90% observed a single time. This sequence originates from a woman aged 18-29 years. The chain joins TRBV30 to TRBJ1-2; possible D gene TRBD1, 5 bases. The sample consisted of peripheral blood mononuclear cells (PBMCs). The CDR3 DNA sequence: TGTGCCTGGGAACCCGCCTGGGGGGGCTACACCTTC. Protein product: CAWEPAWGGYTF.